The 31 T cell receptor beta chains reported below all come from one sample, sequenced in a study of T cells after yellow fever vaccination. TCRdb itself ran the 5' RACE reads through MiXCR, one entry per CDR3 protein. The data contain approximately 610,000 distinct CDR3 sequences, roughly a sixth of them seen just once; the ten biggest clones take up 15% to 20%. The sequencing here drew on PBMCs, taken roughly 5 days after the first yellow fever vaccination. All receptors come from a man in his late teens or twenties who received the YFV17D yellow fever vaccine.

This clonotype appeared once. The rearrangement uses TRBV7-2 and TRBJ1-1; perhaps TRBD1 as D (5 bases). Trimming left V 3 bases short and J 1 base short, with 12 bases between. This CDR3 is 15 amino acids long. Germline V gene data show CDR1 as SGHTA and CDR2 as FQGNSA. The CDR3 loop is CASSLWGVRNTEAFF. The CDR3 DNA is TGTGCCAGCAGCTTGTGGGGGGTCAGGAACACTGAAGCTTTCTTT.

This clonotype turned up a few times. V and J are TRBV28 and TRBJ2-3; 7 nucleotides match TRBD2. The CDR3 runs 17 residues. Germline V gene lookup returns CDR1 MDHEN and CDR2 SYDVKM. V lost 3 bases to trimming and J lost 2 bases; unmatched junction nucleotides: 11. DNA of the CDR3: TGTGCCAGCAGTTTGTTGGGAGGCGGGGGAATCACAGATACGCAGTATTTT. This translates into CASSLLGGGGITDTQYF.

The chain links TRBV7-8 to TRBJ2-5; TRBD2 matches at 7 bases. Trimming removed 5 bases from V and 6 bases from J; junction bases left unmatched: 9. The CDR3 extends over 14 amino acids. Germline values: CDR1 SGHVS, CDR2 FQNEAQ. The CDR3 DNA is TGTGCCAGCAGCCAGGCGGGGGACTTGCAGACCCAGTACTTC. Translation gives CASSQAGDLQTQYF.

This clonotype has more than one count but fewer than ten. The rearrangement uses TRBV7-2 and TRBJ2-3, with TRBD2 matching 15 bases. The CDR3 runs to 16 residues. The trim removed 5 bases at V and 5 bases at J, leaving 5 bases unmatched. Germline V gives CDR1 SGHTA, CDR2 FQGNSA. CDR3 amino acids: CASSPTGLAGGDTQYF. The CDR3 nucleotides read TGTGCCAGCAGCCCGACGGGACTAGCGGGGGGAGATACGCAGTATTTT.

In its sample, this clonotype was seen once. The genes are TRBV9 and TRBJ2-6, with D tentatively TRBD1 (5 bases). Trimming cost V 0 bases and J 1 base, with 14 bases left between them. Germline CDR1 and CDR2: SGDLS and YYNGEE. This CDR3 is 18 amino acids long. The CDR3 DNA reads TGTGCCAGCAGCGTAGTGGGGCTCGCTCATTCTGGGGCCAACGTCCTGACTTTC. This translates into CASSVVGLAHSGANVLTF.

V and J are TRBV7-9 and TRBJ2-6; 8 positions agree with TRBD1. This CDR3 has 16 residues. V shed 10 bases and J 0 bases; nucleotides not matched to a gene: 8. CDR1 and CDR2 (germline): SEHNR, FQNEAQ (reference sequence). The chain's CDR3 is CAIGQGLNSGANVLTF. CDR3 bases: TGTGCCATCGGACAGGGCCTCAACTCTGGGGCCAACGTCCTGACTTTC.

This clonotype was detected a few times. The J gene is TRBJ2-2, the V gene TRBV7-2; TRBD1 or TRBD2 may be the D gene (6 bases each). Trimming shortened V by 1 base and J by 9 bases, and 12 bases separated the two germline ends. The CDR3 extends over 14 amino acids. The germline CDR1 and CDR2 sequences are SGHTA and FQGNSA. The CDR3 nucleotides read TGTGCCAGCAGCTTAGGGGGGGCTGGCCGGGAGCTGTTTTTT. As protein: CASSLGGAGRELFF.

This clonotype appeared a few times. This chain uses TRBV4-1 with TRBJ2-2, with D possibly TRBD2 on 5 matching bases. The germline V gene has CDR1 MGHRA and CDR2 YSYEKL. V lost 4 bases and J lost 8, with 14 bases in between. The CDR3 has 14 amino acids. CDR3 nucleotides: TGCGCCAGCAGCCCCGGACTGGCTTTGGGGGAGCTGTTTTTT. Protein sequence: CASSPGLALGELFF.

This chain uses TRBV6-5 with TRBJ2-2; 9 positions agree with TRBD1. The V and J ends lost 0 bases and 5 bases, in that order; junction bases with no gene match: 7. CDR3 size: 17 residues. Germline loops: CDR1 MNHEY, CDR2 SVGAGI. The CDR3 sequence: CASSYSHRGRGTGELFF. The DNA of the CDR3 is TGTGCCAGCAGTTACTCCCACAGGGGGCGCGGGACCGGGGAGCTGTTTTTT.

V gene TRBV7-2 combines with J gene TRBJ1-4; perhaps TRBD1 as D (5 bases). V lost 6 bases to trimming and J lost 8 bases, with 19 bases between them. The CDR3 length is 15 residues. Germline CDR1 is SGHTA and CDR2 is FQGNSA. CDR3 in DNA: TGTGCCAGCAGAAATCAGGGCCCCAATGGGGAAAAACTGTTTTTT. Protein sequence: CASRNQGPNGEKLFF.

The sample holds a few counts of this clonotype. The CDR3 spells CASSPREFRETQYF. CDR3 coding DNA: TGTGCCAGCAGCCCCCGGGAGTTTAGAGAGACCCAGTACTTC. J is TRBJ2-5 and V is TRBV3-1; D might be TRBD2 (6 bases). In germline, CDR1 is LGHDT, CDR2 YNNKEL (reference sequence). V shed 4 bases and J shed 4 bases, with 13 bases lying between them. The CDR3 totals 14 residues.

The V gene is TRBV20-1, the J gene TRBJ1-5, with D tentatively TRBD1 (6 bases). CDR3 size: 15 residues. Trimming took off 5 bases at V and 4 bases at J, with 18 bases between the two ends. Germline values: CDR1 DFQATT, CDR2 SNEGSKA (reference sequence). DNA of the CDR3: TGCAGTGCTCGACCCGGGACAACAAGAAATCAGCCCCAGCATTTT. This encodes CSARPGTTRNQPQHF.

The CDR3 nucleotides read TGCGCCAGCAGTGGCTCGTTCCGGGACAGGGGGGACAATGAGCAGTTCTTC. Protein product: CASSGSFRDRGDNEQFF. The rearrangement uses TRBV23-1 and TRBJ2-1, with 11 positions matching TRBD1. TRBV23-1 belongs to the ORF category, with a function that is uncertain. This CDR3 contains 17 residues. V was pared by 5 bases and J by 5 bases, with 11 bases of the junction left unmatched.

This clonotype was seen a handful of times. The chain uses TRBV4-3 and TRBJ1-2, with D unresolved. CDR1 and CDR2 (germline): LGHNA, YSLEER. Trimming removed 2 bases from V and 4 bases from J, with 8 bases in between. This CDR3 comprises 13 residues. The CDR3 sequence: CASSQSAGYGYTF. The CDR3 DNA reads as TGCGCCAGCAGCCAATCCGCAGGCTATGGCTACACCTTC.

This clonotype showed up just a few times. The chain couples TRBV20-1 to TRBJ2-3; D is unclear. Trimming removed 1 base at V and 6 bases at J, with 11 bases between. Germline V lookup: CDR1 DFQATT, CDR2 SNEGSKA (reference sequence). This CDR3 comprises 13 residues. The CDR3 here is CSARGAVGDTQYF. For the CDR3, the DNA is TGCAGTGCTAGAGGGGCGGTGGGGGATACGCAGTATTTT.

The chain recombines TRBV4-1 with TRBJ2-7; 7 bases match TRBD2. Per germline, CDR1 MGHRA and CDR2 YSYEKL. V gave up 1 base and J gave up 2 bases; unmatched junction bases: 2. This CDR3 is 14 amino acids long. This CDR3 reads CASSQGEGPYEQYF. CDR3 in DNA: TGCGCCAGCAGCCAAGGGGAGGGGCCCTACGAGCAGTACTTC.

This clonotype has more than one count but fewer than ten. V is TRBV11-2 and J is TRBJ2-3, with 11 bases identical to TRBD2. Trimming cost V 0 bases and J 7 bases; bases outside gene matches: 12. The CDR3 extends over 18 amino acids. Looked up from germline, CDR1 is SGHAT and CDR2 is FQNNGV. CDR3 loop: CASSLELTSGVSLYTQYF. CDR3 bases: TGTGCCAGCAGCTTAGAGTTGACTAGCGGGGTTAGCTTGTATACGCAGTATTTT. Full variable domain (remainder filled in from reference TRBV11-2 and TRBJ2-3): EAGVAQSPRYKIIEKRQSVAFWCNPISGHATLYWYQQILGQGPKLLIQFQNNGVVDDSQLPKDRFSAERLKGVDSTLKIQPAKLEDSAVYLCASSLELTSGVSLYTQYFGPGTRLTVL.

In its sample, this clonotype was seen a few times. The chain employs TRBV6-5 and TRBJ2-7; no clear D gene. From germline, CDR1 is MNHEY and CDR2 SVGAGI. The ends were cut back, 2 bases at V and 5 bases at J, with 13 bases in the middle. The CDR3 is 14 residues long. CDR3 sequence reads: CASSYRLAVDEQYF. The CDR3 DNA reads as TGTGCCAGCAGTTACAGGTTAGCAGTAGACGAGCAGTACTTC.

This clonotype has at least ten counts. The rearrangement joins TRBV5-1 to TRBJ2-2, with D perhaps matching TRBD1 (5 bases). V dropped 0 bases and J dropped 6 bases, with 9 bases sitting between them. CDR3 length: 14 amino acids. Per germline, CDR1 SGHRS and CDR2 YFSETQ. The CDR3 loop is CASSLGGASGELFF. The CDR3 bases are TGCGCCAGCAGCTTGGGGGGCGCATCCGGGGAGCTGTTTTTT.

The chain recombines TRBV24-1 with TRBJ2-1; 13 nucleotides match TRBD2. The V gene end was trimmed by 9 bases and the J gene end by 8 bases; junction bases not matched to a gene: 6. The CDR3 is made up of 14 amino acids. Per germline, CDR1 KGHDR and CDR2 SFDVKD. The CDR3 sequence: CATSTSGGADEQFF. The CDR3 nucleotides are TGTGCCACCTCAACTAGCGGGGGGGCCGATGAGCAGTTCTTC.

This clonotype was detected a few times. The chain combines TRBV7-9 with TRBJ1-1; 9 positions match TRBD1. Germline CDR1 SEHNR, CDR2 FQNEAQ (reference sequence). Trimming removed 1 base from V and 5 bases from J; junction bases left unmatched: 2. CDR3 length: 14 residues. CDR3: CASSLVGTGTEAFF. CDR3 coding DNA: TGTGCCAGCAGCTTAGTGGGGACAGGGACTGAAGCTTTCTTT.

There are many counts of this clonotype. This CDR3 is CASSSPGQGAYEQYF. The CDR3 region has the DNA TGTGCCAGCAGTTCGCCGGGACAGGGGGCCTACGAGCAGTACTTC. This rearrangement joins TRBV12-3 or TRBV12-4 to TRBJ2-7; 11 nucleotides line up with TRBD1. This CDR3 is 15 amino acids long. V shed 4 bases, J shed 2 bases, and the junction held 4 bases outside the gene matches.

This clonotype was recorded a few times. Compared with germline, one end of the junction differs, possibly owing to a read error. The chain employs TRBV15 and TRBJ2-5; 7 bases fit TRBD1. This CDR3 comprises 15 residues. Germline V gene lookup returns CDR1 LNHNV and CDR2 YYDKDF (reference sequence). The CDR3, as DNA: TGTGCCACCAGCGGAGAGACAGGGTGGCAAGAGACCCAGTACTTC. Protein product: CATSGETGWQETQYF.

The chain carries TRBV6-5 and TRBJ2-5, with TRBD1 identical over 8 bases. Germline values: CDR1 MNHEY, CDR2 SVGAGI. CDR3 length: 13 residues. The junction had 0 bases not matched to a gene; V was cut back by 2 bases and J by 4 bases. The CDR3 bases are TGTGCCAGCAGTTACACAGGGGGAGAGACCCAGTACTTC. This translates into CASSYTGGETQYF.

J is TRBJ1-5 and V is TRBV4-1, with no clear D. CDR3 size: 15 residues. CDR1 is MGHRA and CDR2 is YSYEKL in the germline V gene. With 0 bases removed from V and 1 base from J, the gap between germline ends came to 7 bases. CDR3 DNA sequence: TGCGCCAGCAGCCAAGATGGTGGAAGCAATCAGCCCCAGCATTTT. This translates into CASSQDGGSNQPQHF.

This clonotype occurred a few times. The chain employs TRBV7-9 and TRBJ1-4, with 11 nucleotides matching TRBD1. V was pared by 3 bases and J by 7 bases, with 4 bases of the junction left unmatched. Germline V gene data show CDR1 as SEHNR and CDR2 as FQNEAQ (reference sequence). The CDR3 consists of 15 residues. CDR3 in DNA: TGTGCCAGCAGCTTCTCCGGGACAGGGGGTGAAAAACTGTTTTTT. It encodes CASSFSGTGGEKLFF.

There are a few counts of this clonotype. The rearrangement links TRBV20-1 to TRBJ1-5; D is uncertain. V dropped 3 bases and J dropped 2 bases, with 8 bases sitting between them. Per germline, CDR1 DFQATT and CDR2 SNEGSKA (reference sequence). This CDR3 region has 13 residues. CDR3 bases: TGCAGTGCTAGTTCCCGGGGCAATCAGCCCCAGCATTTT. Its protein is CSASSRGNQPQHF.

In its sample, this clonotype was seen a few times. The V and J genes are TRBV9 and TRBJ2-5; 11 bases fit TRBD2. V shed 0 bases and J 4 bases; nucleotides not matched to a gene: 8. Germline V gene sequence: CDR1 SGDLS, CDR2 YYNGEE. CDR3 length: 17 residues. CDR3 protein: CASSVGASGGSLETQYF. CDR3 DNA: TGTGCCAGCAGCGTAGGGGCTAGCGGGGGGTCATTAGAGACCCAGTACTTC.

This clonotype has a handful of counts. The rearrangement links TRBV6-5 to TRBJ1-4; D is perhaps TRBD1 (6 bases). The germline CDR1 and CDR2 sequences are MNHEY and SVGAGI. The CDR3 is made up of 14 amino acids. Between the trimmed V and J ends, which lost 2 bases and 7 bases, there was a span of 11 bases. CDR3 residues: CASSYNGGGEKLFF. CDR3 DNA: TGTGCCAGCAGTTACAATGGAGGGGGTGAAAAACTGTTTTTT.

This clonotype was found a few times. The V call is TRBV6-2 or TRBV6-3, the J call TRBJ2-7; a weak D match, TRBD1 (5 bases). From germline, CDR1 is MNHEY and CDR2 SVGEGT. This CDR3 has 17 amino acids. Trimming removed 0 bases from V and 5 bases from J, with 20 bases in between. CDR3 DNA sequence: TGTGCCAGCAGTTACTCGATCGTAAAGGGGATCGCGCACGAGCAGTACTTC. This sequence encodes CASSYSIVKGIAHEQYF.

J is TRBJ2-3 and V is TRBV3-1; no reliable D call. The germline V gene encodes CDR1 LGHDT and CDR2 YNNKEL (reference sequence). This CDR3 contains 13 residues. The V end was cut by 0 bases, the J end by 2 bases, with 3 bases between. CDR3 bases: TGTGCCAGCAGCCAAGATTTCACAGATACGCAGTATTTT. It yields the protein CASSQDFTDTQYF.